The 27 T cell receptor beta chains given below trace back to one sample, sequenced in a study of technical replicates of blood from a handful of donors. The data were produced by immunoSEQ multiplex PCR, yet TCRdb's version contains in-frame clones alone and is incomplete. In the table there are tens of thousands of clones, over 80% of which are singletons. Sequenced sample: T cells isolated from PBMCs. These receptors were obtained from a human donor in good health.

The chain employs TRBV9 and TRBJ1-2, with TRBD1 as a possible D gene (5 bases). The CDR3 sequence is 13 residues long. Germline-derived CDR1 and CDR2 are SGDLS and YYNGEE. Trimming took 4 bases from V and 4 from J, leaving 11 bases between them. CDR3 in amino acids: CASSRDGGYGYTF. In DNA form, the CDR3 reads TGTGCCAGCAGCCGGGACGGGGGCTATGGCTACACCTTC. Using reference TRBV9 and TRBJ1-2 for the parts outside the CDR3, the full variable domain is DSGVTQTPKHLITATGQRVTLRCSPRSGDLSVYWYQQSLDQGLQFLIQYYNGEERAKGNILERFSAQQFPDLHSELNLSSLELGDSALYFCASSRDGGYGYTFGSGTRLTVV.

The V gene is TRBV25-1, the J gene TRBJ2-6; D call uncertain. This CDR3 is built from 13 residues. Trimming removed 8 bases at V and 0 bases at J, with 5 bases between. Germline CDR1 reads MGHDK; CDR2 reads SYGVNS. The chain's CDR3 is CASVISGANVLTF. Written as DNA, the CDR3 is TGTGCCAGCGTTATCTCTGGGGCCAACGTCCTGACTTTC. The whole variable domain, remainder taken from reference TRBV25-1 and TRBJ2-6, is EADIYQTPRYLVIGTGKKITLECSQTMGHDKMYWYQQDPGMELHLIHYSYGVNSTEKGDLSSESTVSRIRTEHFPLTLESARPSHTSQYLCASVISGANVLTFGAGSRLTVL.

The J gene is TRBJ2-5, the V gene TRBV10-2; 8 bases map to TRBD2. The CDR3 has 14 amino acids. The germline gives CDR1 WSHSY, CDR2 SAAADI. The V and J ends lost 5 bases and 3 bases, in that order; junction bases with no gene match: 5. The chain's CDR3 is CASSPGTSKETQYF. CDR3 coding DNA: TGCGCCAGCAGTCCCGGGACTAGTAAAGAGACCCAGTACTTC.

This clone was found once. V is TRBV9 and J is TRBJ1-1; D might be TRBD1 (6 bases). Germline CDR1 and CDR2: SGDLS and YYNGEE. The length of the CDR3 is 15 residues. The V gene lost 3 bases and the J gene lost 0 bases, with 12 bases spanning the gap. This chain's CDR3 is CASSDLDSLNTEAFF. The DNA of the CDR3 is TGTGCCAGCAGCGACCTGGACAGTTTGAACACTGAAGCTTTCTTT.

The chain recombines TRBV9 with TRBJ2-1; D is perhaps TRBD2 (6 bases). Trimming removed 0 bases at V and 10 bases at J, with 17 bases between. This CDR3 spans 15 amino acids. Germline CDR1 SGDLS, CDR2 YYNGEE. The CDR3 nucleotides read TGTGCCAGCAGCGTAGAATCGCGGAGCGGGCCCGAGCAGTTCTTC. Its translation is CASSVESRSGPEQFF.

The genes are TRBV18 and TRBJ2-1, with D possibly TRBD2 on 7 matching bases. There are 15 residues in the CDR3. Germline loops: CDR1 KGHSH, CDR2 LQKENI. V lost 3 bases and J 8 bases, leaving 17 bases between the germline ends. The CDR3 reads CASSPGAGVRDEQFF. The CDR3 DNA is TGTGCCAGCTCACCGGGGGCGGGAGTTCGCGATGAGCAGTTCTTC.

This clone was counted a single time. The rearrangement uses TRBV19 and TRBJ1-2; D gene ambiguous. The CDR3 is made up of 13 amino acids. Trimming removed 7 bases at V and 0 bases at J, with 9 bases between. Per the germline V gene, CDR1 is LNHDA and CDR2 is SQIVND (reference sequence). The CDR3 sequence: CASNHPANYGYTF. In DNA form, the CDR3 reads TGTGCCAGTAATCATCCAGCTAACTATGGCTACACCTTC.

The rearrangement uses TRBV7-6 and TRBJ2-5; D possibly corresponds to TRBD2 (6 bases). Germline V gene sequence: CDR1 SGHVS, CDR2 FNYEAQ. This CDR3 is built from 16 residues. V was trimmed by 5 bases and J by 5 bases, leaving 21 bases between them. The CDR3 DNA reads TGTGCCAGCAGCCCGAGACTAGGTTTGAGATCGGAGACCCAGTACTTC. Its translation is CASSPRLGLRSETQYF.

This chain joins TRBV5-6 and TRBJ2-5, with 9 bases fitting TRBD2. The germline V gene has CDR1 SGHDT and CDR2 YYEEEE. Trimming at V came to 3 bases and at J to 5 bases, leaving 5 bases not matched to a gene. The CDR3 extends over 14 amino acids. CDR3 region: CASSSSAGGETQYF. DNA of the CDR3: TGTGCCAGCAGCTCGTCGGCGGGAGGGGAGACCCAGTACTTC.

With regard to this clone: A read error may account for a junction end that differs from germline. The CDR3 here is CASGLGGDPYEQYF. The CDR3 nucleotides read TGCGCCAGCGGCTTAGGGGGAGACCCCTACGAGCAGTACTTC. This rearrangement joins TRBV5-1 to TRBJ2-7, with a weak D call TRBD1 (6 bases). This CDR3 region has 14 residues. Germline V gives CDR1 SGHRS, CDR2 YFSETQ.

The V call is TRBV11-2, the J call TRBJ1-2; tentative D call: TRBD1 (6 bases). V dropped 2 bases and J dropped 4 bases, with 8 bases sitting between them. The CDR3 runs to 13 residues. Germline CDR1 reads SGHAT; CDR2 reads FQNNGV. The CDR3 nucleotides read TGTGCCAGCAGCTTAAGACAGGTCTATGGCTACACCTTC. This translates into CASSLRQVYGYTF.

The V and J genes are TRBV5-4 and TRBJ2-7, with 8 bases fitting TRBD2. The germline gives CDR1 SGHNT, CDR2 YYREEE (reference sequence). The CDR3 contains 15 residues. The V and J ends lost 2 bases and 2 bases, in that order; junction bases with no gene match: 6. In DNA form, the CDR3 reads TGTGCCAGCAGCTTCCTAGCGGGTTCAGCCTACGAGCAGTACTTC. This codes for CASSFLAGSAYEQYF. The full variable domain, in which reference TRBV5-4 and TRBJ2-7 provide the parts outside the CDR3, is ETGVTQSPTHLIKTRGQQVTLRCSSQSGHNTVSWYQQALGQGPQFIFQYYREEENGRGNFPPRFSGLQFPNYSSELNVNALELDDSALYLCASSFLAGSAYEQYFGPGTRLTVT.

The genes are TRBV2 and TRBJ1-1; a weak D match, TRBD1 (6 bases). The ends were cut back, 7 bases at V and 1 base at J, with 13 bases in the middle. The CDR3 has 14 amino acids. Germline CDR1 and CDR2: SNHLY and FYNNEI. The CDR3 here is CASNIGQQNTEAFF. The CDR3 nucleotides read TGTGCCAGCAACATAGGACAGCAGAACACTGAAGCTTTCTTT.

J is TRBJ2-1 and V is TRBV5-1; no clear D gene. From germline, CDR1 is SGHRS and CDR2 YFSETQ. CDR3 size: 16 residues. V lost 0 bases and J 0 bases, leaving 10 bases between the germline ends. CDR3 loop: CASSLVLRISYNEQFF. In DNA, the CDR3 is TGCGCCAGCAGCTTGGTCCTGCGTATCTCCTACAATGAGCAGTTCTTC.

The genes are TRBV18 and TRBJ2-7; 7 nucleotides agree with TRBD1. The germline gives CDR1 KGHSH, CDR2 LQKENI. The CDR3 has 16 residues. After removal of 6 bases from V and 4 bases from J, the junction contained 15 bases not matched to a gene. The CDR3 loop reads CASSFPGQMNIYEQYF. The CDR3 nucleotides read TGTGCCAGCTCGTTCCCGGGACAGATGAATATTTACGAGCAGTACTTC.

This chain connects TRBV9 to TRBJ2-3; 8 bases map to TRBD2. CDR1 is SGDLS and CDR2 is YYNGEE in the germline V gene. Trimming removed 0 bases from V and 3 bases from J; junction bases left unmatched: 3. The CDR3 consists of 15 residues. The CDR3 nucleotides are TGTGCCAGCAGCGTAGTCGGGAGGGCGACAGATACGCAGTATTTT. This sequence encodes CASSVVGRATDTQYF.

The CDR3, as DNA: TGCGCCAGCAGCTGGACAGGGACCCCCTATGGCTACACCTTC. Its protein product is CASSWTGTPYGYTF. The genes are TRBV5-1 and TRBJ1-2; 8 bases match TRBD1. The germline gives CDR1 SGHRS, CDR2 YFSETQ. Germline trimming cut 3 bases from V and 4 bases from J; bases unmatched to any gene: 5. This CDR3 comprises 14 residues.

The genes are TRBV7-3 and TRBJ2-6; D possibly corresponds to TRBD1 (6 bases). Trimming left V 1 base short and J 1 base short, with 11 bases between. CDR1 is SGHTA, CDR2 FQGTGA, per germline. CDR3 length: 17 amino acids. CDR3 protein: CASSLNRAESGANVLTF. CDR3 coding DNA: TGTGCCAGCAGCTTAAACAGGGCCGAGTCTGGGGCCAACGTCCTGACTTTC.

CDR3 DNA: TGTGCCAGCAGCTTATGGGGGACTAGCGGAACTTACGAGCAGTACTTC. Translation gives CASSLWGTSGTYEQYF. The rearrangement links TRBV11-2 to TRBJ2-7, with TRBD2 matching over 11 bases. This CDR3 is 16 amino acids long. CDR1 is SGHAT and CDR2 is FQNNGV in the germline V gene. V was clipped by 2 bases and J by 4 bases; unmatched bases: 7. Variable domain in full (rest from reference TRBV11-2 and TRBJ2-7): EAGVAQSPRYKIIEKRQSVAFWCNPISGHATLYWYQQILGQGPKLLIQFQNNGVVDDSQLPKDRFSAERLKGVDSTLKIQPAKLEDSAVYLCASSLWGTSGTYEQYFGPGTRLTVT.

J is TRBJ2-7 and V is TRBV18; 12 nucleotides match TRBD2. With 2 bases clipped from V and 11 bases from J, the junction kept 7 bases outside the gene matches. CDR1 is KGHSH, CDR2 LQKENI, per germline. CDR3 length equals 14 residues. CDR3 protein: CASSPDRTSGEKYF. The CDR3 bases are TGTGCCAGCTCACCAGATAGGACTAGCGGGGAGAAGTACTTC.

This clone appeared a single time. The rearrangement joins TRBV5-1 to TRBJ1-2; 9 bases are a match to TRBD1. The J segment lost 5 bases and the V segment lost 4 bases, leaving 9 bases of the junction unmatched. The germline V gene encodes CDR1 SGHRS and CDR2 YFSETQ. The CDR3 has 15 amino acids. This CDR3 is CASSAETGGGYGYTF. CDR3 in DNA: TGCGCCAGCAGCGCCGAGACAGGGGGAGGGTATGGCTACACCTTC.

This clone was recorded once. The CDR3 sequence: CASSVTRGRTDTQYF. CDR3 DNA sequence: TGTGCCAGCAGCGTTACCAGGGGGCGCACAGATACGCAGTATTTT. The chain employs TRBV9 and TRBJ2-3; TRBD1 aligns across 8 bases. This CDR3 is 15 amino acids long. V lost 2 bases and J lost 1; bases outside the gene matches: 3. Germline loops: CDR1 SGDLS, CDR2 YYNGEE. Drawing the rest from reference TRBV9 and TRBJ2-3, the complete variable domain is DSGVTQTPKHLITATGQRVTLRCSPRSGDLSVYWYQQSLDQGLQFLIQYYNGEERAKGNILERFSAQQFPDLHSELNLSSLELGDSALYFCASSVTRGRTDTQYFGPGTRLTVL.

The chain links TRBV20-1 to TRBJ1-2; D is undetermined. The CDR3 is made up of 11 amino acids. Trimming removed 8 bases at V and 5 bases at J, with 12 bases between. In germline, CDR1 is DFQATT, CDR2 SNEGSKA (reference sequence). This chain's CDR3 is CSSPGSYGYTF. The CDR3 DNA is TGCAGTTCTCCGGGGTCATATGGCTACACCTTC.

This clone turned up a few times. The chain joins TRBV7-9 to TRBJ1-1; D not resolved. Between the trimmed V and J ends, which lost 5 bases and 7 bases, there was a span of 5 bases. The CDR3 consists of 10 residues. CDR1 and CDR2 (germline): SEHNR, FQNEAQ (reference sequence). CDR3: CASSGSEAFF. CDR3 nucleotides: TGTGCCAGCAGCGGGAGTGAAGCTTTCTTT.

The chain combines TRBV5-1 with TRBJ1-1; 7 bases are shared with TRBD1. V shed 3 bases and J 0 bases; nucleotides not matched to a gene: 8. The CDR3 has 16 residues. Germline lookup yields CDR1 SGHRS and CDR2 YFSETQ. CDR3 loop: CASSSGGTVMNTEAFF. The CDR3 DNA reads as TGCGCCAGCAGCTCCGGAGGGACAGTTATGAACACTGAAGCTTTCTTT.

Relative to its sample, this clone is medium-sized (0.01 to 0.1%). The chain recombines TRBV19 with TRBJ1-1, with 8 bases lining up with TRBD1. CDR3 length: 15 amino acids. J was trimmed by 0 bases and V by 3 bases; bases with no gene match: 3. From germline, CDR1 is LNHDA and CDR2 SQIVND (reference sequence). The CDR3 DNA is TGTGCCAGTAGTATGGGGGACAGGATGAACACTGAAGCTTTCTTT. This encodes CASSMGDRMNTEAFF.

The chain employs TRBV6-5 and TRBJ1-5; D is perhaps TRBD1 (5 bases). Germline CDR1 is MNHEY and CDR2 is SVGAGI. The CDR3 length is 14 residues. V lost 6 bases and J 9 bases, leaving 18 bases between the germline ends. CDR3 sequence: CASRQGTGASPQHF. DNA of the CDR3: TGTGCCAGCAGGCAAGGGACTGGAGCTTCGCCCCAGCATTTT.